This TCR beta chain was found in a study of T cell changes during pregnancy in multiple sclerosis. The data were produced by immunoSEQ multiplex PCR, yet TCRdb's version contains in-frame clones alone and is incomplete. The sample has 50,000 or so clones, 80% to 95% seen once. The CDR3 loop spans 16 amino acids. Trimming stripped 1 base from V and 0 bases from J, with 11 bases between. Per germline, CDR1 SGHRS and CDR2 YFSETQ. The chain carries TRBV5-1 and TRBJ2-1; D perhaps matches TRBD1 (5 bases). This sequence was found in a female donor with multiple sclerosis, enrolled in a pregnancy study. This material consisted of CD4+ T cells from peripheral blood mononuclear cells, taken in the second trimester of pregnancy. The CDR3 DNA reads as TGCGCCAGCAGCTTGAGACAGTCCAGCTCCTACAATGAGCAGTTCTTC. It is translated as CASSLRQSSSYNEQFF. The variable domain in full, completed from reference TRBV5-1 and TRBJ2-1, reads KAGVTQTPRYLIKTRGQQVTLSCSPISGHRSVSWYQQTPGQGLQFLFEYFSETQRNKGNFPGRFSGRQFSNSRSEMNVSTLELGDSALYLCASSLRQSSSYNEQFFGPGTRLTVL.